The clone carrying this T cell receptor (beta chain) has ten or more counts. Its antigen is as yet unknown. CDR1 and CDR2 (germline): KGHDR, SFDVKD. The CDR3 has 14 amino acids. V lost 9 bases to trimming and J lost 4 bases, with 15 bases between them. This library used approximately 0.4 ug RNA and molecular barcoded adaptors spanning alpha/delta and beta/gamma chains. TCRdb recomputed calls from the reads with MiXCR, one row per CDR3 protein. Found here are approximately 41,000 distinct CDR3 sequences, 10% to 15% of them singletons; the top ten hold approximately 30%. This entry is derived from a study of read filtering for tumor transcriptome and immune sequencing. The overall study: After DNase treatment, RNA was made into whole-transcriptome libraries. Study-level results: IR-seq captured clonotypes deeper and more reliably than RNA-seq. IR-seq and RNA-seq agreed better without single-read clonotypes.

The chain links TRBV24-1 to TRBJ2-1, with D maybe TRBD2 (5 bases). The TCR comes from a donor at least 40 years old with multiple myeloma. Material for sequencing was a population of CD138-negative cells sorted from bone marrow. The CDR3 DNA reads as TGTGCCACCGCCGGGGATTCGTATTACAATGAGCAGTTCTTC. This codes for CATAGDSYYNEQFF.